This is a list of T cell receptor beta chains from one sample in a study of T-cell reconstitution after alpha-beta-depleted transplantation in children. TCRdb ran MiXCR on the PCR reads and lists one entry per CDR3 protein. The data hold around 270,000 distinct CDR3 sequences, with about 9.5% observed a single time. The sequenced sample was PBMCs, obtained before TCRalphabeta/CD19-depleted stem cell transplant. The receptors were sampled from a boy in the first two years of life with acute myeloid leukemia, due to receive a stem cell transplant. CDR3s include the opening cysteine and the closing phenylalanine or tryptophan. A D gene is named only where the DNA matches it firmly. Clone size is stated in some rows and not others, as once, few, many or a class when expanded.

v_gene: TRBV6-1; j_gene: TRBJ1-6; d_gene: TRBD1; abundance: .; CDR3aa: CASNARQGLSPLHF; CDR3nt: TGTGCCAGCAACGCCCGACAGGGGCTTTCACCCCTCCACTTT
v_gene: TRBV9; j_gene: TRBJ2-2; d_gene: .; abundance: many; CDR3aa: CASSVVKGANTGELFF; CDR3nt: TGTGCCAGCAGCGTAGTGAAGGGCGCGAACACCGGGGAGCTGTTTTTT
v_gene: TRBV14; j_gene: TRBJ2-1; d_gene: .; abundance: many; CDR3aa: CASSQGHSHYNEQFF; CDR3nt: TGTGCCAGCAGCCAAGGGCATTCTCATTACAATGAGCAGTTCTTC
v_gene: TRBV25-1; j_gene: TRBJ1-1; d_gene: .; abundance: .; CDR3aa: CASSVGRVTEAFF; CDR3nt: TGTGCCAGCAGTGTAGGGAGGGTCACTGAAGCTTTCTTT
v_gene: TRBV9; j_gene: TRBJ1-2; d_gene: .; abundance: .; CDR3aa: CASSVEVGLHPSGYTF; CDR3nt: TGTGCCAGCAGCGTAGAAGTTGGCCTCCACCCCAGCGGCTACACCTTC
v_gene: TRBV5-1; j_gene: TRBJ2-1; d_gene: TRBD2; abundance: many; CDR3aa: CASSRTSGSGNEQFF; CDR3nt: TGCGCCAGCAGCCGGACTAGCGGGAGCGGCAATGAGCAGTTCTTC
v_gene: TRBV7-9; j_gene: TRBJ2-7; d_gene: TRBD2; abundance: many; CDR3aa: CASSQTSAYEQYF; CDR3nt: TGTGCCAGCAGCCAGACTAGCGCTTACGAGCAGTACTTC
v_gene: TRBV6-1; j_gene: TRBJ2-3; d_gene: .; abundance: many; CDR3aa: CASTRGHNADTQYF; CDR3nt: TGTGCCAGCACCAGGGGACATAACGCAGATACGCAGTATTTT
v_gene: TRBV7-9; j_gene: TRBJ2-1; d_gene: TRBD2; abundance: .; CDR3aa: CASSAGTSGLQFF; CDR3nt: TGTGCCAGCAGCGCCGGGACTAGCGGACTCCAGTTCTTC
v_gene: TRBV15; j_gene: TRBJ1-2; d_gene: .; abundance: many; CDR3aa: CATSRDRASRHGYTF; CDR3nt: TGTGCCACCAGCAGAGATCGGGCCTCACGGCATGGCTACACCTTC
v_gene: TRBV12-3/TRBV12-4; j_gene: TRBJ2-5; d_gene: .; abundance: many; CDR3aa: CASSYLDRLYQETQYF; CDR3nt: TGTGCCAGCAGTTATCTCGACAGGTTGTACCAAGAGACCCAGTACTTC
v_gene: TRBV11-2; j_gene: TRBJ2-4; d_gene: .; abundance: many; CDR3aa: CASSFNAAAKNIQYF; CDR3nt: TGTGCCAGCAGCTTTAATGCCGCAGCCAAAAACATTCAGTACTTC
v_gene: TRBV20-1; j_gene: TRBJ2-3; d_gene: .; abundance: many; CDR3aa: CSAIPRVHTTDTQYF; CDR3nt: TGCAGTGCTATCCCCCGGGTCCACACCACAGATACGCAGTATTTT
v_gene: TRBV4-2; j_gene: TRBJ2-2; d_gene: .; abundance: many; CDR3aa: CASSQVPLRQVPNTGELFF; CDR3nt: TGTGCCAGCAGCCAAGTCCCCCTTAGGCAGGTACCGAACACCGGGGAGCTGTTTTTT
v_gene: TRBV6-2/TRBV6-3; j_gene: TRBJ2-7; d_gene: TRBD2; abundance: few; CDR3aa: CASKNGLAESYEQYF; CDR3nt: TGTGCCAGCAAAAACGGACTAGCGGAATCCTACGAGCAGTACTTC
v_gene: TRBV4-3; j_gene: TRBJ2-5; d_gene: .; abundance: many; CDR3aa: CASSQDWRYQETQYF; CDR3nt: TGCGCCAGCAGCCAAGATTGGAGGTACCAAGAGACCCAGTACTTC
v_gene: TRBV5-6; j_gene: TRBJ2-7; d_gene: .; abundance: many; CDR3aa: CASRRTERGGYEQYF; CDR3nt: TGTGCCAGCAGAAGAACTGAGAGGGGGGGCTACGAGCAGTACTTC
v_gene: TRBV5-6; j_gene: TRBJ2-1; d_gene: .; abundance: many; CDR3aa: CASSLVPSVNNEQFF; CDR3nt: TGTGCCAGCAGCTTGGTGCCTAGCGTTAACAATGAGCAGTTCTTC
v_gene: TRBV10-3; j_gene: TRBJ2-1; d_gene: TRBD2; abundance: many; CDR3aa: CAIRSTSGGQGEQFF; CDR3nt: TGTGCCATCAGATCCACTAGCGGGGGCCAGGGTGAGCAGTTCTTC
v_gene: TRBV12-3/TRBV12-4; j_gene: TRBJ1-4; d_gene: .; abundance: many; CDR3aa: CASRANEKLFF; CDR3nt: TGTGCCAGCAGAGCGAATGAAAAACTGTTTTTT
v_gene: TRBV25-1; j_gene: TRBJ2-5; d_gene: .; abundance: many; CDR3aa: CASSEFQPGTQYF; CDR3nt: TGTGCCAGCAGTGAATTCCAGCCGGGGACCCAGTACTTC
v_gene: TRBV5-1; j_gene: TRBJ1-1; d_gene: TRBD1; abundance: few; CDR3aa: CASSLRTGGGTEAFF; CDR3nt: TGCGCCAGCAGCCTAAGGACAGGCGGGGGCACTGAAGCTTTCTTT
v_gene: TRBV11-1; j_gene: TRBJ2-1; d_gene: TRBD1; abundance: many; CDR3aa: CASSLALVRDRVYNEQFF; CDR3nt: TGTGCCAGCAGCTTAGCCTTAGTCCGGGACAGGGTCTACAATGAGCAGTTCTTC
v_gene: TRBV6-6; j_gene: TRBJ1-5; d_gene: .; abundance: many; CDR3aa: CASSYWNQPQHF; CDR3nt: TGTGCCAGCAGTTATTGGAATCAGCCCCAGCATTTT
v_gene: TRBV20-1; j_gene: TRBJ2-7; d_gene: .; abundance: .; CDR3aa: CSATRQAYEQYF; CDR3nt: TGCAGTGCTACCAGACAGGCCTACGAGCAGTACTTC
v_gene: TRBV7-8; j_gene: TRBJ2-7; d_gene: TRBD1; abundance: .; CDR3aa: CASSNRTGSYDQYF; CDR3nt: TGTGCCAGCAGCAACCGGACAGGATCCTACGATCAGTACTTC
v_gene: TRBV12-3/TRBV12-4; j_gene: TRBJ2-1; d_gene: .; abundance: many; CDR3aa: CASSTPSNEQFF; CDR3nt: TGTGCCAGCAGTACTCCATCGAATGAGCAGTTCTTC
v_gene: TRBV9; j_gene: TRBJ2-1; d_gene: .; abundance: many; CDR3aa: CASSVGQRNNEQFF; CDR3nt: TGTGCCAGCAGCGTAGGGCAGCGGAACAATGAGCAGTTCTTC
v_gene: TRBV29-1; j_gene: TRBJ1-2; d_gene: .; abundance: many; CDR3aa: CSVTPRTVQDGYTF; CDR3nt: TGCAGCGTTACCCCCCGGACCGTCCAGGATGGCTACACCTTC
v_gene: TRBV4-1; j_gene: TRBJ2-1; d_gene: TRBD1; abundance: many; CDR3aa: CASSRKAGGNEQFF; CDR3nt: TGCGCCAGCAGCCGAAAAGCAGGGGGCAATGAGCAGTTCTTC
v_gene: TRBV28; j_gene: TRBJ1-4; d_gene: .; abundance: few; CDR3aa: CASSLGLRDAFQNNEKLFF; CDR3nt: TGTGCCAGCAGTTTGGGCCTACGGGATGCATTTCAGAATAATGAAAAACTGTTTTTT
v_gene: TRBV11-2; j_gene: TRBJ2-1; d_gene: .; abundance: many; CDR3aa: CASSFGQPNEQFF; CDR3nt: TGTGCCAGCAGCTTTGGACAGCCCAATGAGCAGTTCTTC
v_gene: TRBV5-1; j_gene: TRBJ2-5; d_gene: TRBD2; abundance: .; CDR3aa: CASSLALTSGRETQYF; CDR3nt: TGCGCCAGCAGCTTGGCCCTTACTAGCGGGAGAGAGACCCAGTACTTC
v_gene: TRBV4-3; j_gene: TRBJ1-5; d_gene: .; abundance: few; CDR3aa: CASSQEAGRNQPQHF; CDR3nt: TGCGCCAGCAGCCAAGAGGCGGGGAGGAATCAGCCCCAGCATTTT
v_gene: TRBV7-6; j_gene: TRBJ1-2; d_gene: TRBD1; abundance: many; CDR3aa: CASSAGQGLGYGYTF; CDR3nt: TGTGCCAGCAGCGCGGGACAGGGATTGGGCTATGGCTACACCTTC
v_gene: TRBV7-2; j_gene: TRBJ1-1; d_gene: TRBD1; abundance: many; CDR3aa: CASSQGGLNTEAFF; CDR3nt: TGTGCCAGCAGCCAGGGGGGCTTAAACACTGAAGCTTTCTTT
v_gene: TRBV20-1; j_gene: TRBJ2-3; d_gene: TRBD2; abundance: few; CDR3aa: CSARSRASGRGDTQYF; CDR3nt: TGCAGTGCTCGATCCCGGGCTAGCGGGAGGGGAGATACGCAGTATTTT
v_gene: TRBV7-9; j_gene: TRBJ2-7; d_gene: .; abundance: many; CDR3aa: CASSPAAHYEQYF; CDR3nt: TGTGCCAGCAGCCCCGCGGCCCATTACGAGCAGTACTTC
v_gene: TRBV5-1; j_gene: TRBJ2-7; d_gene: .; abundance: many; CDR3aa: CASSPFGGPYEQYF; CDR3nt: TGCGCCAGCAGCCCGTTCGGGGGCCCCTACGAGCAGTACTTC
v_gene: TRBV7-4; j_gene: TRBJ1-2; d_gene: .; abundance: .; CDR3aa: CASRPPETGYRVNYGYTF; CDR3nt: TGTGCCAGCAGGCCTCCTGAAACAGGGTATCGCGTCAACTATGGCTACACCTTC
v_gene: TRBV7-9; j_gene: TRBJ2-7; d_gene: .; abundance: few; CDR3aa: CASSRQSSFGEQYF; CDR3nt: TGTGCCAGCAGCCGACAAAGTTCCTTTGGCGAGCAGTACTTC
v_gene: TRBV5-5; j_gene: TRBJ2-1; d_gene: .; abundance: many; CDR3aa: CASSLAWQEGVSYNEQFF; CDR3nt: TGTGCCAGCAGCTTGGCTTGGCAGGAGGGAGTCTCCTACAATGAGCAGTTCTTC